This T cell receptor beta chain was captured by sequencing in a study of blood T cell repertoires in COVID-19 (dated by TCRdb to the early 2020s). Study-level background: Collaborator samples came from the United States, Italy and Spain and covered acute and convalescent phases of COVID-19. Samples came from the ongoing ImmuneRACE study (first 160 participants) plus 1,254 subjects from 6 global collaborators. The material from the prospective study consisted of cDNA or gDNA derived from T cells, B-cell-depleted T cells, or PBMCs. Where available, HLA class I and class II types were taken from metadata supplied by the sample provider and were not determined by assay-based typing. A de-identified subject ID, COVID-19 status, age in years and sex were almost always included in the sample metadata. Subjects who had been exposed to COVID-19, were actively infected with it, or had recovered from it provided the deeply sampled blood TCRbeta repertoires that made up the dataset. The repertoires were made available in a free public database intended to serve as a resource for research on the immune response to SARS-CoV-2. Study-level results and caveats: Clinical and demographic metadata were provided uncurated, with the amount varying by source and participant.

TCRbeta CDR3 regions were amplified from genomic DNA by means of the immunoSEQ Assay, a bias-controlled multiplex PCR. Regarding the original processing steps: Within the assay, amplification of reference gene primers was used to estimate how many nucleated cells each sample contained. Sequence reads were collapsed and filtered to measure the absolute abundance of every unique TCRbeta CDR3 rearrangement. For each sample, productive Simpson clonality was calculated as the square root of Simpson's diversity index over productive rearrangements. In its TCRdb copy, this immuneACCESS table keeps in-frame sequences only and misses some clones. Where compared with another copy, unresolved V genes explain less than half of these, and the others have no known cause. That table supplies the V and J calls and clone size; D and trimming were determined from the DNA. A total of more than 150,000 clones appear in this sample, about 80% of them only once. Together, the top ten hold around an eighth of the sample.

This clone was counted ten times or more. The antigen it binds to is not known. It has no much larger one-base neighbor in the sample; base qualities were not kept. The CDR3 has 14 amino acids, counting the end cysteine and phenylalanine. Of the read, only the CDR3 DNA is kept; its 42 bases are in frame from base 1. Trimming removed 4 bases from V and 5 bases from J, leaving 14 bases between the germline ends. From the germline V gene (reference sequence), CDR1 is SEHNR and CDR2 is FQNEAQ. In the prospective study, participants were roughly 18 to 95 years old, resided in fewer than 25 geographic areas of the United States, and were enrolled through a virtual design. In the prospective study, participants were assigned to cohorts based on the clinical history participants reported in a screening survey and a study questionnaire. A participant counted as exposed if, within 2 weeks of entering the study, that participant had been in contact with someone who had a PCR-confirmed or clinician-diagnosed COVID-19 case. In the prospective study, whole blood, serum and a nasopharyngeal or oropharyngeal swab were collected from each participant by mobile phlebotomists. Additional blood draws and questionnaires over an approximately two-month period could optionally be provided by prospective study participants. Before DNA extraction, prospective study blood samples were shipped either frozen or at room temperature.

The sequenced sample was PBMCs or T cells enriched from blood (not recorded which). The receptor chain draws on TRBV7-9 and TRBJ2-5; a tentative D match to TRBD1 spans 6 bases. The source of this sequence is a man between 60 and 75 years old who had been exposed to COVID-19. The CDR3 region reads CASSSGGLGETQYF. The nucleotides read TGTGCCAGCAGCTCTGGGGGCCTAGGGGAGACCCAGTACTTC.